Presented here are 28 T cell receptor beta chains from one specimen sequenced in a study of T cell responses to AZD1222 COVID-19 vaccine. The assay was immunoSEQ multiplex PCR, and TCRdb's table has in-frame clones only and misses some. This table holds under 150,000 clones, 85% found once. The sequenced sample was peripheral blood, obtained 28 days after the second dose of the MenACWY control vaccine. Source of these receptors: an adult who received the MenACWY meningococcal vaccine as a control.

The V gene is TRBV19, the J gene TRBJ1-1; D is unclear. Germline loops: CDR1 LNHDA, CDR2 SQIVND (reference sequence). V lost 1 base and J 1 base, leaving 7 bases between the germline ends. The CDR3 has 14 residues. The CDR3 bases are TGTGCCAGTAGTATAGGGCTTTGGAACACTGAAGCTTTCTTT. It is translated as CASSIGLWNTEAFF.

The chain uses TRBV5-1 and TRBJ2-5; the match to TRBD2 covers 11 bases. J was trimmed by 4 bases and V by 3 bases; bases with no gene match: 11. Germline-derived CDR1 and CDR2 are SGHRS and YFSETQ. CDR3 length equals 17 residues. The CDR3 DNA sequence: TGCGCCAGCAGCTATGGCGGTAGCGGGGGGGCCAGAGAGACCCAGTACTTC. This translates into CASSYGGSGGARETQYF. Supplemented by reference TRBV5-1 and TRBJ2-5, the full variable domain reads KAGVTQTPRYLIKTRGQQVTLSCSPISGHRSVSWYQQTPGQGLQFLFEYFSETQRNKGNFPGRFSGRQFSNSRSEMNVSTLELGDSALYLCASSYGGSGGARETQYFGPGTRLLVL.

The chain carries TRBV11-2 and TRBJ1-2; possible D gene TRBD1, 5 bases. Trimming removed 9 bases from V and 1 base from J, with 15 bases in between. Per the germline V gene, CDR1 is SGHAT and CDR2 is FQNNGV. This CDR3 is 14 amino acids long. In DNA form, the CDR3 reads TGTGCCAGTACGGGACTGCCGAGTAACTATGGCTACACCTTC. Translated: CASTGLPSNYGYTF.

This chain joins TRBV2 and TRBJ1-2; 9 bases align to TRBD1. The germline V gene has CDR1 SNHLY and CDR2 FYNNEI. This CDR3 comprises 14 residues. V was pared by 5 bases and J by 2 bases, with 3 bases of the junction left unmatched. The CDR3 sequence: CASSRDRDNYGYTF. CDR3 coding DNA: TGTGCCAGCAGTAGGGACAGGGACAACTATGGCTACACCTTC. Combining the CDR3 with reference TRBV2 and TRBJ1-2 gives the whole variable domain EPEVTQTPSHQVTQMGQEVILRCVPISNHLYFYWYRQILGQKVEFLVSFYNNEISEKSEIFDDQFSVERPDGSNFTLKIRSTKLEDSAMYFCASSRDRDNYGYTFGSGTRLTVV.

This chain uses TRBV18 with TRBJ1-5; TRBD1 agrees at 7 bases. Per germline, CDR1 KGHSH and CDR2 LQKENI. Trimming removed 1 base from V and 10 bases from J; junction bases left unmatched: 10. The CDR3 has 15 amino acids. DNA of the CDR3: TGTGCCAGCTCACCACTTAACAGGGGTCCTGGACCCCAGCATTTT. Translation gives CASSPLNRGPGPQHF.

This clone was counted a single time. V usage is TRBV4-1 and J usage is TRBJ2-1; 11 nucleotides align to TRBD2. V shed 1 base, J shed 8 bases, and the junction held 7 bases outside the gene matches. From germline, CDR1 is MGHRA and CDR2 YSYEKL. The CDR3 spans 16 residues. Here the CDR3 reads CASSQALLAGVYEQFF. The CDR3 bases are TGCGCCAGCAGCCAAGCTTTACTAGCGGGAGTCTATGAGCAGTTCTTC.

The CDR3 spells CARSLGGGSAYNEQFF. DNA of the CDR3: TGTGCCAGAAGCCTGGGAGGCGGGAGTGCCTACAATGAGCAGTTCTTC. J is TRBJ2-1 and V is TRBV7-5; the D call in the table, TRBD2, was not verified against the DNA. TRBV7-5 is a documented pseudogene. CDR3 size: 16 residues.

The chain uses TRBV19 and TRBJ1-1; TRBD1 might be the D (6 bases). The V end was cut by 0 bases, the J end by 0 bases, with 11 bases between. Germline CDR1 and CDR2: LNHDA and SQIVND (reference sequence). The CDR3 consists of 16 residues. The DNA of the CDR3 is TGTGCCAGTAGTATAGATCGACAGGCCATGAACACTGAAGCTTTCTTT. This sequence encodes CASSIDRQAMNTEAFF.

The chain is built from TRBV7-8 and TRBJ2-3, with TRBD2 identical over 9 bases. Losses at the gene ends were 0 bases for V and 0 bases for J; bases not matched to a gene: 7. Per germline, CDR1 SGHVS and CDR2 FQNEAQ. The CDR3 runs to 18 residues. CDR3 protein: CASSLAPASGTSTDTQYF. DNA for the CDR3: TGTGCCAGCAGCTTAGCGCCGGCTAGCGGGACTAGCACAGATACGCAGTATTTT.

This chain uses TRBV7-9 with TRBJ1-5, with 9 bases identical to TRBD1. The trim removed 5 bases at V and 0 bases at J, leaving 5 bases unmatched. This CDR3 has 16 amino acids. Germline loops: CDR1 SEHNR, CDR2 FQNEAQ (reference sequence). As DNA, the CDR3 is TGTGCCAGCAGCCGCGGACAGGGGAATAGCAATCAGCCCCAGCATTTT. As protein: CASSRGQGNSNQPQHF.

The genes are TRBV12-3 or TRBV12-4 and TRBJ1-2; D perhaps matches TRBD1 (5 bases). Trimming took off 5 bases at V and 6 bases at J, with 13 bases between the two ends. The CDR3 length is 13 residues. The CDR3 reads CASSMWGTNGYTF. CDR3 DNA sequence: TGTGCCAGCAGTATGTGGGGGACGAATGGCTACACCTTC.

V and J are TRBV27 and TRBJ2-5; D uncertain. Germline V gene data show CDR1 as MNHEY and CDR2 as SMNVEV (reference sequence). Between the trimmed V and J ends, which lost 3 bases and 5 bases, there was a span of 13 bases. The CDR3 is 14 amino acids. The CDR3 protein is CASSFIGLGETQYF. The CDR3 nucleotides are TGTGCCAGCAGTTTTATTGGCTTAGGGGAGACCCAGTACTTC.

The chain couples TRBV6-5 to TRBJ1-2; D is possibly TRBD1 (5 bases). The ends were cut back, 6 bases at V and 7 bases at J, with 15 bases in the middle. The CDR3 loop spans 13 amino acids. CDR1 is MNHEY, CDR2 SVGAGI, per germline. The CDR3 DNA is TGTGCCAGCAGCAACAGGCGGACGAGTGGCTACACCTTC. This codes for CASSNRRTSGYTF.

This clone was observed a few times. The chain carries TRBV2 and TRBJ1-1, with no clear D. Trimming took 5 bases from V and 7 from J, leaving 8 bases between them. CDR3 length: 11 residues. Germline V gene lookup returns CDR1 SNHLY and CDR2 FYNNEI. CDR3 region: CASSRKVEAFF. The CDR3 DNA is TGTGCCAGCAGTCGAAAGGTTGAAGCTTTCTTT.

The chain carries TRBV6-5 and TRBJ1-6; D uncertain. CDR1 is MNHEY, CDR2 SVGAGI, per germline. V was trimmed by 6 bases and J by 9 bases, leaving 6 bases between them. There are 11 residues in the CDR3. CDR3 coding DNA: TGTGCCAGCAGATACAGTTCACCCCTCCACTTT. Translated, it gives CASRYSSPLHF.

This sequence joins TRBV5-1 and TRBJ1-5; maybe TRBD1 (5 bases). The CDR3 sequence is 17 residues long. From germline, CDR1 is SGHRS and CDR2 YFSETQ. V lost 2 bases and J 0 bases, leaving 15 bases between the germline ends. The chain's CDR3 is CASSFGFRGDSNQPQHF. The CDR3 bases are TGCGCCAGCAGCTTTGGCTTTCGGGGCGATAGCAATCAGCCCCAGCATTTT.

V usage is TRBV28 and J usage is TRBJ1-2; a possible D gene is TRBD1 (5 bases). The CDR3 has 13 amino acids. Trimming removed 7 bases from V and 3 bases from J, with 12 bases in between. Germline CDR1 MDHEN, CDR2 SYDVKM. The CDR3 sequence: CASTPGPDYGYTF. The DNA for the CDR3 is TGTGCCAGCACCCCGGGGCCCGACTATGGCTACACCTTC.

The V call is TRBV11-3, the J call TRBJ2-2; D gene unclear. Germline CDR1 SGHNT, CDR2 YENEEA. V lost 0 bases to trimming and J lost 0 bases, with 2 bases between them. This CDR3 region has 14 residues. The DNA for the CDR3 is TGTGCCAGCAGCTTAGATCCGAACACCGGGGAGCTGTTTTTT. As protein: CASSLDPNTGELFF.

The rearrangement uses TRBV27 and TRBJ1-1; perhaps TRBD1 as D (5 bases). This CDR3 comprises 15 residues. Germline V gene data show CDR1 as MNHEY and CDR2 as SMNVEV (reference sequence). V was shortened by 5 bases and J by 0 bases, with 13 bases between the two germline ends. The CDR3 spells CASSRKGRMNTEAFF. The CDR3 nucleotides read TGTGCCAGCAGTCGTAAGGGACGAATGAACACTGAAGCTTTCTTT.

The J gene is TRBJ2-7, the V gene TRBV29-1, with 9 bases lining up with TRBD1. With 7 bases clipped from V and 0 bases from J, the junction kept 4 bases outside the gene matches. Germline V gene data show CDR1 as SQVTM and CDR2 as ANQGSEA. The CDR3 contains 13 residues. The CDR3 coding sequence is TGCAGCGGCTGGACAGGGGACTCCTACGAGCAGTACTTC. Its protein is CSGWTGDSYEQYF.

V is TRBV7-3 and J is TRBJ1-2, with D possibly matching TRBD1 (5 bases). The CDR3 runs 14 residues. The V and J ends lost 2 bases and 6 bases respectively, with 13 bases between them. CDR1 and CDR2 from the germline V gene are SGHTA and FQGTGA. The CDR3 DNA is TGTGCCAGCAGCTTACGGGACGGAGGAGATGGCTACACCTTC. Protein: CASSLRDGGDGYTF.

The chain employs TRBV4-2 and TRBJ1-6, with D unclear. The germline V gene encodes CDR1 LGHNA and CDR2 YNFKEQ. The ends were cut back, 1 base at V and 3 bases at J, with 7 bases in the middle. The CDR3 has 15 residues. CDR3 in DNA: TGTGCCAGCAGCCAAGGAGAAAACTATAATTCACCCCTCCACTTT. Translation: CASSQGENYNSPLHF.

The chain couples TRBV19 to TRBJ1-4, with D perhaps matching TRBD1 (5 bases). CDR3 length equals 15 residues. Trimming stripped 3 bases from V and 2 bases from J, with 10 bases between. Germline V gives CDR1 LNHDA, CDR2 SQIVND (reference sequence). CDR3 sequence reads: CASSIWGSTNEKLFF. The DNA for the CDR3 is TGTGCCAGTAGTATTTGGGGGTCCACTAATGAAAAACTGTTTTTT.

The CDR3 nucleotides read TGCGCCAGCAGCGAGGGACAAAACACCGGGGAGCTGTTTTTT. Amino acids: CASSEGQNTGELFF. V gene TRBV5-1 combines with J gene TRBJ2-2; TRBD1 is a possible D gene (6 bases). Trimming took 4 bases from V and 2 from J, leaving 9 bases between them. The CDR3 spans 14 residues. Germline assignment: CDR1 SGHRS and CDR2 YFSETQ.

This clone has just a few counts. This chain joins TRBV13 and TRBJ1-6; D unresolved. Germline V gene data show CDR1 as PRHDT and CDR2 as FYEKMQ (reference sequence). The CDR3 is made up of 14 amino acids. The ends were cut back, 4 bases at V and 8 bases at J, with 12 bases in the middle. CDR3 region: CASSSQKRDSPLHF. CDR3 in DNA: TGTGCCAGCAGCTCACAAAAACGGGATTCACCCCTCCACTTT.

This clone was detected a few times. The J gene is TRBJ2-2, the V gene TRBV5-1, with TRBD2 matching 7 bases. The CDR3 consists of 16 residues. V was pared by 0 bases and J by 2 bases, with 4 bases of the junction left unmatched. Germline loops: CDR1 SGHRS, CDR2 YFSETQ. In nucleotides, the CDR3 is TGCGCCAGCAGCTTGGCCACGGGGGGAAACACCGGGGAGCTGTTTTTT. Translation gives CASSLATGGNTGELFF.

CDR3 sequence: CASSWGSGGASTDTQYF. CDR3 coding DNA: TGTGCCAGCAGCTGGGGTAGCGGGGGAGCGAGCACAGATACGCAGTATTTT. J is TRBJ2-3 and V is TRBV7-9; TRBD2 agrees at 9 bases. This CDR3 has 17 amino acids. Per the germline V gene, CDR1 is SEHNR and CDR2 is FQNEAQ (reference sequence). V lost 4 bases to trimming and J lost 0 bases; unmatched junction nucleotides: 8.

The CDR3 spells CAIPFPDRVKIKRGNTEAFF. The CDR3 DNA reads TGTGCCATCCCCTTCCCGGACAGGGTGAAAATAAAGAGGGGGAACACTGAAGCTTTCTTT. The V gene is TRBV10-3, the J gene TRBJ1-1; TRBD1 matches 8 bases. CDR1 ENHRY and CDR2 SYGVKD come from the germline V gene. The V gene end was trimmed by 8 bases and the J gene end by 1 base; junction bases not matched to a gene: 24. CDR3 length: 20 amino acids.